This TCR beta chain was captured by sequencing in a study of CD8+ T cells in alopecia areata. Whole-study context: Treated patients received oral tofacitinib, 5 to 10 mg twice daily.

Extracted from the samples, RNA was reverse transcribed into cDNA to serve as the sequencing template. Clones were sequenced by immunoSEQ multiplex PCR, and TCRdb holds only the in-frame ones, with some missing. Among 55,000 to 70,000 clones, about half were seen once, and the ten largest hold about a sixth. Punch biopsies of lesional scalp, plus peripheral blood, were taken from alopecia areata patients. Cell sorting was applied to PBMCs, and CD4+ and CD8+ T cells were collected. J gave up 7 bases and V 4 bases, and 4 bases lay outside the gene matches. The CDR3 is made up of 13 amino acids. The germline CDR1 and CDR2 sequences are SQVTM and ANQGSEA.

The chain has TRBV29-1 and TRBJ2-1; 10 bases are shared with TRBD2. This specimen consisted of CD8+ T cells sorted from blood, obtained at week 0. The TCR comes from a human donor with alopecia areata. The CDR3 here is CSVVSTSGNEQFF. The CDR3 nucleotides read TGCAGCGTTGTCTCGACTAGCGGGAATGAGCAGTTCTTC.